The 9 T cell receptor beta chains below come from one sample, sequenced in a study of blood T cell repertoires in COVID-19 (dated by TCRdb to between 2020 and 2021). The library was prepared using the immunoSEQ multiplex PCR assay. The immuneACCESS repertoire file appears here via TCRdb, limited to in-frame rearrangements. These files lack a portion of the clones; in checked studies, under half of the deficit traces to unresolved V genes, and the cause of the others is not known. In this sample the table shows some 250,000 clones, roughly four fifths of which occur a single time. 4.4% of the sample belongs to the ten largest clones. Sample: peripheral blood. The origin of the receptors is a man in his forties or fifties with active or convalescent COVID-19.

The chain employs TRBV29-1 and TRBJ2-1; 9 positions match TRBD1. The ends lost 5 bases at V and 8 bases at J; junction bases unmatched: 10. Germline V CDR1 and CDR2: SQVTM, ANQGSEA. The CDR3 is made up of 14 amino acids. DNA for the CDR3: TGCAGCGTTACCAGGACAGGGGATGGGGATGAGCAGTTCTTC. Its translation: CSVTRTGDGDEQFF.

The V gene is TRBV7-2, the J gene TRBJ2-5; 11 bases align to TRBD2. V was pared by 4 bases and J by 4 bases, with 11 bases of the junction left unmatched. Germline CDR1 and CDR2: SGHTA and FQGNSA. This CDR3 spans 17 amino acids. The CDR3 loop is CASSSIAGGVAVETQYF. As DNA, the CDR3 is TGTGCCAGCAGCTCCATAGCGGGGGGGGTCGCGGTAGAGACCCAGTACTTC.

The chain recombines TRBV5-1 with TRBJ2-3; perhaps TRBD2 as D (5 bases). Germline CDR1 SGHRS, CDR2 YFSETQ. Trimming stripped 2 bases from V and 0 bases from J, with 10 bases between. The CDR3 runs to 15 residues. Written as DNA, the CDR3 is TGCGCCAGCAGCTTCGCGGGCATTAGCACAGATACGCAGTATTTT. It translates to CASSFAGISTDTQYF.

The rearrangement links TRBV27 to TRBJ1-2; 8 bases align to TRBD1. V lost 3 bases to trimming and J lost 5 bases; unmatched junction nucleotides: 8. Germline CDR1 MNHEY, CDR2 SMNVEV (reference sequence). The CDR3 is 15 amino acids. The CDR3: CASSFLGQGNYGYTF. For the CDR3, the DNA is TGTGCCAGCAGTTTCCTTGGACAGGGAAATTATGGCTACACCTTC.

This chain links TRBV11-3 with TRBJ2-5; 9 positions agree with TRBD2. CDR3 length: 16 amino acids. Trimming at V came to 1 base and at J to 3 bases, leaving 6 bases not matched to a gene. Looked up from germline, CDR1 is SGHNT and CDR2 is YENEEA. Here the CDR3 reads CASSLVLAGSKETQYF. Here the CDR3 DNA reads TGTGCCAGCAGCTTAGTACTAGCGGGTTCTAAAGAGACCCAGTACTTC. The variable domain in full, with the rest retrieved from reference TRBV11-3 and TRBJ2-5, is EAGVVQSPRYKIIEKKQPVAFWCNPISGHNTLYWYLQNLGQGPELLIRYENEEAVDDSQLPKDRFSAERLKGVDSTLKIQPAELGDSAVYLCASSLVLAGSKETQYFGPGTRLLVL.

The chain employs TRBV9 and TRBJ1-1, with TRBD1 as a possible D gene (5 bases). The germline V gene encodes CDR1 SGDLS and CDR2 YYNGEE. The CDR3 length is 14 residues. Between the trimmed V and J ends, which lost 4 bases and 1 base, there was a span of 11 bases. The CDR3 DNA reads as TGTGCCAGCAGCTATTCTGACAGGAACACTGAAGCTTTCTTT. This translates into CASSYSDRNTEAFF.

This chain uses TRBV5-5 with TRBJ1-5; unclear D gene. With 4 bases removed from V and 0 bases from J, the gap between germline ends came to 11 bases. Germline V CDR1 and CDR2: SGHKS, YYEKEE (reference sequence). The CDR3 is made up of 15 amino acids. The DNA for the CDR3 is TGTGCCAGCAGCCCCCGGGTCACTAGCAATCAGCCCCAGCATTTT. Its translation: CASSPRVTSNQPQHF. Together with reference TRBV5-5 and TRBJ1-5, the CDR3 gives the full variable domain: DAGVTQSPTHLIKTRGQQVTLRCSPISGHKSVSWYQQVLGQGPQFIFQYYEKEERGRGNFPDRFSARQFPNYSSELNVNALLLGDSALYLCASSPRVTSNQPQHFGDGTRLSIL.

The chain carries TRBV6-5 and TRBJ2-7, with 11 bases lining up with TRBD1. The CDR3 length is 12 residues. Germline CDR1 is MNHEY and CDR2 is SVGAGI. V lost 8 bases and J lost 7; bases outside the gene matches: 4. DNA for the CDR3: TGTGCCAGCGGACAGGGGGCGAATGAGCAGTACTTC. Translated: CASGQGANEQYF.

The chain combines TRBV6-5 with TRBJ1-5, with D perhaps TRBD1 (6 bases). From germline, CDR1 is MNHEY and CDR2 SVGAGI. V lost 6 bases, J lost 5 bases, and 17 bases lay in between. The CDR3 contains 15 residues. CDR3 sequence reads: CASSPRGGPDQPQHF. In nucleotides, the CDR3 is TGTGCCAGCAGCCCACGCGGGGGCCCCGATCAGCCCCAGCATTTT.